The rows below give T cell receptor beta chains drawn from one sample of a study of T cell responses to AZD1222 COVID-19 vaccine. TCRdb's copy holds only in-frame clones and misses some; the assay was immunoSEQ multiplex PCR. The sample consists of over 120,000 clones, about 92% of them appearing once. The sequenced sample was peripheral blood, obtained on day 0 of AZD1222 vaccination. The receptors come from an adult in good health. Each CDR3 is given with its conserved first and last residue. The D gene is left open where the match is weak. Some rows have no size entry. The others give once, few or many, or a class for an expanded clone.

clone_size	j_call	d_call	cdr3_length	v_call	cdr3_nt	cdr3_aa
.	TRBJ1-2	TRBD1	15	TRBV18	TGTGCCAGCTCCCACTCGACAGGGGTTAACTATGGCTACACCTTC	CASSHSTGVNYGYTF
.	TRBJ2-1	TRBD2	17	TRBV29-1	TGCAGCGTTGTTAGGGGACTAGCGGGGGTTCTAGTCAATGAGCAGTTCTTC	CSVVRGLAGVLVNEQFF
.	TRBJ1-4	.	13	TRBV19	TGTGCCAGTAGTATTTTGGGGGAGGGGAAACTGTTTTTT	CASSILGEGKLFF
.	TRBJ2-4	TRBD2	11	TRBV12-3/TRBV12-4	TGTGCCAGCAGCCGAGCGGGGGGACAGTACTTC	CASSRAGGQYF
.	TRBJ1-2	.	14	TRBV9	TGTGCCAGCAGCGTAGATCAGGGGATCTATGGCTACACCTTC	CASSVDQGIYGYTF
.	TRBJ1-5	.	12	TRBV6-2/TRBV6-3	TGTGCCAGCAGTTACCCCCGTCAGCCCCAGCATTTT	CASSYPRQPQHF
.	TRBJ1-1	.	12	TRBV7-9	TGTGCCAGCAGCTTGAGAGGCACTGAAGCTTTCTTT	CASSLRGTEAFF
.	TRBJ2-5	.	14	TRBV7-2	TGTGCCAGCAGTCCCGGGACTCAGTCGGAGACCCAGTACTTC	CASSPGTQSETQYF
.	TRBJ1-5	TRBD1	16	TRBV30	TGTGCCTGGACCCCGGACCTGGGACAGGCAATTCAGCCCCAGCATTTT	CAWTPDLGQAIQPQHF
once	TRBJ1-5	.	14	TRBV19	TGTGCCAGTAGCCAGGGCACGGGCAATCAGCCCCAGCATTTT	CASSQGTGNQPQHF
.	TRBJ1-5	TRBD1	19	TRBV19	TGTGCCAGTGGCCCAATCGGGACAGGGGGTAGTTTAGGGCATCAGCCCCAGCATTTT	CASGPIGTGGSLGHQPQHF
.	TRBJ2-5	TRBD2	13	TRBV9	TGTGCCAGCAGCCTAATGGGGGGGGAGACCCAGTACTTC	CASSLMGGETQYF
.	TRBJ1-5	.	14	TRBV6-6	TGTGCCAGCACCGGGCAGGGTAGCAATCAGCCCCAGCATTTT	CASTGQGSNQPQHF
.	TRBJ1-1	.	13	TRBV12-3/TRBV12-4	TGTGCCAGCAGCCCCCTCAGGAACACTGAAGCTTTCTTT	CASSPLRNTEAFF
.	TRBJ2-3	TRBD1	16	TRBV18	TGTGCCAGCTCACCTTGGGACAGGGCGGGTACAGATACGCAGTATTTT	CASSPWDRAGTDTQYF
.	TRBJ1-1	.	14	TRBV5-6	TGTGCCAGCAGCAGGCAGGGGCGGTTAACTGAAGCTTTCTTT	CASSRQGRLTEAFF
.	TRBJ2-2	.	15	TRBV24-1	TGTGCCTCAGGGGGGTCAGCGGGGAACACCGGGGAGCTGTTTTTT	CASGGSAGNTGELFF
.	TRBJ1-4	.	14	TRBV18	TGTGCCAGCTCACCACGTCTAGCTAATGAAAAACTGTTTTTT	CASSPRLANEKLFF